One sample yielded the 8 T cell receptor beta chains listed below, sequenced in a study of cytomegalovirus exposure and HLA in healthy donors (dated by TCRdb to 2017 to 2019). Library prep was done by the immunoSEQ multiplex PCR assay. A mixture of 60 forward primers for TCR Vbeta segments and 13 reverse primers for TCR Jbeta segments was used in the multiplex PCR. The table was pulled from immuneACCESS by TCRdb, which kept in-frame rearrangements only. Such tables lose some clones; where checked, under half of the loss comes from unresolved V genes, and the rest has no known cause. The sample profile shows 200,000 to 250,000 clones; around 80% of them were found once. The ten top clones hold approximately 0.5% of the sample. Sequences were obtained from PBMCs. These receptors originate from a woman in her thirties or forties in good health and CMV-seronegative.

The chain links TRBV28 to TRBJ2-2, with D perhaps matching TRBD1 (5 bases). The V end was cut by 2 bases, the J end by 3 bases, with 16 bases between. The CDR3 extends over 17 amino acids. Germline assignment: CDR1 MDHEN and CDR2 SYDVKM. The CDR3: CASSLILTTDYTGELFF. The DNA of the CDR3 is TGTGCCAGCAGTTTAATTTTAACGACAGACTACACCGGGGAGCTGTTTTTT.

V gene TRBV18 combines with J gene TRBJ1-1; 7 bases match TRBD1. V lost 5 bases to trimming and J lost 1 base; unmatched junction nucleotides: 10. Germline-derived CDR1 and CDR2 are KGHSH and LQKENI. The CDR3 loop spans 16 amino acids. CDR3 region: CASSDVLQGPNTEAFF. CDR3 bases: TGTGCCAGCTCAGACGTCCTACAGGGGCCGAACACTGAAGCTTTCTTT.

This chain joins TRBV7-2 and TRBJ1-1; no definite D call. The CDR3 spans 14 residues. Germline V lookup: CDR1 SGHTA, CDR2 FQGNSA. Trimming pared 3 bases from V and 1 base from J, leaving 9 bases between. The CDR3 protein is CASSFSPGNTEAFF. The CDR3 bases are TGTGCCAGCAGCTTTTCCCCGGGGAACACTGAAGCTTTCTTT. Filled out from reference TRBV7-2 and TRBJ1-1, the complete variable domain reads GAGVSQSPSNKVTEKGKDVELRCDPISGHTALYWYRQSLGQGLEFLIYFQGNSAPDKSGLPSDRFSAERTGGSVSTLTIQRTQQEDSAVYLCASSFSPGNTEAFFGQGTRLTVV.

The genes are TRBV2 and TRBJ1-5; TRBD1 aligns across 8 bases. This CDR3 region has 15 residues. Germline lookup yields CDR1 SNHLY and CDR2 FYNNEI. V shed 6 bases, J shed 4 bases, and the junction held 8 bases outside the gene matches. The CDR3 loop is CASRTGQGENQPQHF. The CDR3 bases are TGTGCCAGCAGGACTGGACAGGGAGAAAATCAGCCCCAGCATTTT.

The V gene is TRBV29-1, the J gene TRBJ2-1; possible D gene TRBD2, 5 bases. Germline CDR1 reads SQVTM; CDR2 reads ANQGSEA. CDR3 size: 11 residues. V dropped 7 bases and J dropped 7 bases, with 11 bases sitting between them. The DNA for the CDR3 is TGCAGCGGCGGGTCATCGAATGAGCAGTTCTTC. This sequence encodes CSGGSSNEQFF.

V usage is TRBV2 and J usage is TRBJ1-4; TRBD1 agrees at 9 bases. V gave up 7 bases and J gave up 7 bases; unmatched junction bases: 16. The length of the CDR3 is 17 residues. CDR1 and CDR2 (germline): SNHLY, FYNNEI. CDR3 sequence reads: CASTPGQGFGLGEKLFF. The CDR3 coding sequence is TGTGCCAGCACCCCGGGACAGGGTTTTGGTTTGGGTGAAAAACTGTTTTTT.

The CDR3 DNA follows: TGCGCCAGCAGCTCACAGGGGGGGGAAGATACGCAGTATTTT. Amino acids: CASSSQGGEDTQYF. V usage is TRBV5-1 and J usage is TRBJ2-3, with D perhaps matching TRBD1 (8 bases). The CDR3 has 14 residues. Germline CDR1 is SGHRS and CDR2 is YFSETQ. V lost 3 bases to trimming and J lost 5 bases, with 13 bases between them.

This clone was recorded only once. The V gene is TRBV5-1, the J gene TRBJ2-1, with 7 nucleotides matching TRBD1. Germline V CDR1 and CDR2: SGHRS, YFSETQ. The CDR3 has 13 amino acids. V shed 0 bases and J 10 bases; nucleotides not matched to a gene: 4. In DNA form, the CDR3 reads TGCGCCAGCAGCTTGGCAGGGGGATGGGAGCAGTTCTTC. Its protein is CASSLAGGWEQFF.